The 18 T cell receptor beta chains listed next were all sequenced from one sample in a study of CD8 T cells in ankylosing spondylitis. TCRdb re-called the 5' RACE reads through MiXCR, storing one row per CDR3 protein. Of about 220,000 distinct CDR3 sequences in the sample, 8% to 11% were seen once. Sequencing was performed on blood, either unsorted or a sorted T cell fraction (not recorded which). These TCRs come from a male donor with ankylosing spondylitis or in good health (not recorded which).

This clonotype was seen ten or more times. J is TRBJ2-3 and V is TRBV15, with D perhaps matching TRBD2 (5 bases). The germline V and J ends were trimmed by 4 bases and 0 bases, with 11 bases remaining between them. The germline V gene has CDR1 LNHNV and CDR2 YYDKDF (reference sequence). This CDR3 is built from 15 residues. The CDR3, as DNA: TGTGCCACCAGCAACCCAGCGGCTAGCACAGATACGCAGTATTTT. This codes for CATSNPAASTDTQYF.

The table lists this clonotype with a few counts. This chain uses TRBV3-1 with TRBJ2-7; D remains ambiguous. Germline CDR1 reads LGHDT; CDR2 reads YNNKEL (reference sequence). Trimming pared 0 bases from V and 6 bases from J, leaving 9 bases between. CDR3 length: 13 amino acids. The CDR3 nucleotides read TGTGCCAGCAGCCAAGATGTGGAAGGCGAGCAGTACTTC. This encodes CASSQDVEGEQYF.

Of note for this clonotype: A read error is possible here, since a much larger clone lies one base away. Since the CDR3 does not end with the conserved phenylalanine or tryptophan, this likely comes from a read error. The genes are TRBV5-1 and TRBJ2-1, with 7 bases matching TRBD2. J gave up 10 bases and V 0 bases, and 4 bases lay outside the gene matches. CDR1 and CDR2 from the germline V gene are SGHRS and YFSETQ. The CDR3 extends over 13 amino acids. The CDR3 spells CASSLVGEGEQFL. The DNA of the CDR3 is TGCGCCAGCAGCTTGGTTGGGGAGGGCGAGCAGTTCTTG.

This clonotype was counted at least ten times. This chain uses TRBV9 with TRBJ2-7; 7 positions match TRBD1. Germline loops: CDR1 SGDLS, CDR2 YYNGEE. This CDR3 is 14 amino acids long. The V segment lost 3 bases and the J segment 0 bases; nucleotides outside the gene matches: 3. CDR3 in DNA: TGTGCCAGCAGCGACCGGGACAGCTCCTACGAGCAGTACTTC. It is translated as CASSDRDSSYEQYF.

To note about this clonotype: It may be a read error: a sequence one base away is much more abundant. This rearrangement joins TRBV6-1 to TRBJ2-5, with 7 bases matching TRBD1. Trimming removed 7 bases from V and 4 bases from J; junction bases left unmatched: 12. Germline V gene lookup returns CDR1 MNHNS and CDR2 SASEGT. This CDR3 has 15 residues. This CDR3 is CASITSGGRGETQYF. CDR3 nucleotide sequence: TGTGCCAGCATAACATCAGGGGGTCGGGGAGAGACCCAGTACTTC.

This clonotype was recorded a few times. The rearrangement uses TRBV6-1 and TRBJ1-5; TRBD1 agrees at 7 bases. The trim removed 8 bases at V and 0 bases at J, leaving 7 bases unmatched. This CDR3 spans 15 amino acids. Germline V gene lookup returns CDR1 MNHNS and CDR2 SASEGT. CDR3 DNA sequence: TGTGCCAGCGACAGGGAACCTTATAGCAATCAGCCCCAGCATTTT. This translates into CASDREPYSNQPQHF.

The rearrangement links TRBV4-1 to TRBJ2-3; the D gene is possibly TRBD1 (5 bases). This CDR3 comprises 13 residues. V lost 2 bases and J lost 6, with 9 bases in between. Germline CDR1 MGHRA, CDR2 YSYEKL. The CDR3 region is CASSQTGVDTQYF. The CDR3 DNA is TGCGCCAGCAGCCAAACAGGTGTCGATACGCAGTATTTT.

This clonotype was detected ten times or more. This chain uses TRBV7-9 with TRBJ2-3; 7 positions match TRBD1. CDR1 and CDR2 (germline): SEHNR, FQNEAQ (reference sequence). The CDR3 covers 13 residues. V shed 5 bases, J shed 3 bases, and the junction held 2 bases outside the gene matches. CDR3 sequence reads: CASSLGQTDTQYF. The CDR3 region has the DNA TGTGCCAGCAGCCTGGGACAGACAGATACGCAGTATTTT.

There are many counts of this clonotype. One junction end does not reproduce the germline sequence, and a read error may be involved. The rearrangement uses TRBV7-7 and TRBJ1-5, with 9 nucleotides matching TRBD1. Germline CDR1 SSHAT, CDR2 FNYEAQ (reference sequence). The CDR3 is 15 residues long. In DNA form, the CDR3 reads TGTGCTAGCAGCCGGGGACAGGGAGTCTATCAGCCCCAGCATTTT. Protein product: CASSRGQGVYQPQHF.

This clonotype was seen ten or more times. The rearrangement joins TRBV5-1 to TRBJ2-6; possibly TRBD1 for D (6 bases). Germline V CDR1 and CDR2: SGHRS, YFSETQ. The CDR3 loop spans 16 amino acids. Trimming removed 1 base at V and 4 bases at J, with 12 bases between. The CDR3 loop reads CASSLTGLAGANVLTF. The CDR3 nucleotides read TGCGCCAGCAGCTTGACAGGGCTGGCAGGGGCCAACGTCCTGACTTTC.

This clonotype was seen at least ten times. The rearrangement uses TRBV20-1 and TRBJ2-2, with 9 positions matching TRBD1. Per the germline V gene, CDR1 is DFQATT and CDR2 is SNEGSKA (reference sequence). The CDR3 has 17 residues. Trimming at V came to 3 bases and at J to 5 bases, leaving 13 bases not matched to a gene. The CDR3 DNA sequence: TGCAGTGCTAGCCTTAAACCGGGACAGGGATGGACCGGGGAGCTGTTTTTT. Protein product: CSASLKPGQGWTGELFF.

The sample holds many counts of this clonotype. V and J are TRBV29-1 and TRBJ2-1, with TRBD1 matching 7 bases. Germline V gene sequence: CDR1 SQVTM, CDR2 ANQGSEA. CDR3 length equals 16 residues. The V gene end was trimmed by 0 bases and the J gene end by 1 base; junction bases not matched to a gene: 6. The CDR3 region has the DNA TGCAGCGTTGAAGACCCGGGACAGAGTTCCTACAATGAGCAGTTCTTC. Translation: CSVEDPGQSSYNEQFF.

The chain combines TRBV5-6 with TRBJ2-7; TRBD1 might be the D (6 bases). The CDR3 consists of 14 residues. Trimming took 3 bases from V and 2 from J, leaving 12 bases between them. Germline-derived CDR1 and CDR2 are SGHDT and YYEEEE. The CDR3 nucleotides are TGTGCCAGCAGCTCCCTGGACAGAACCTACGAGCAGTACTTC. As protein: CASSSLDRTYEQYF.

This chain links TRBV12-3 or TRBV12-4 with TRBJ2-1; 8 bases match TRBD2. Trimming took 3 bases from V and 4 from J; bases not matched to a gene: 5. The CDR3 is 15 residues long. The CDR3 sequence is CASSFSGAGYNEQFF. As DNA, the CDR3 is TGTGCCAGCAGTTTTAGCGGGGCGGGGTACAATGAGCAGTTCTTC.

The chain employs TRBV3-1 and TRBJ2-7; D may be TRBD2 (6 bases). Germline CDR1 is LGHDT and CDR2 is YNNKEL (reference sequence). CDR3 length: 14 amino acids. CDR3 region: CASSQGVAGTGLRV. In DNA form, the CDR3 reads TGTGCCAGCAGCCAAGGAGTGGCGGGAACTGGATTACGAGTC.

The chain combines TRBV20-1 with TRBJ2-4, with TRBD2 identical over 12 bases. CDR3 length equals 13 residues. V dropped 5 bases and J dropped 10; count of bases not matched to a gene: 6. Germline lookup yields CDR1 DFQATT and CDR2 SNEGSKA (reference sequence). CDR3 in amino acids: CSARPSGGGIQYF. The CDR3 nucleotides read TGCAGTGCTCGACCTAGCGGGGGGGGTATTCAGTACTTC.

This clonotype showed up just a few times. The chain joins TRBV11-1 to TRBJ2-1, with D tentatively TRBD1 or TRBD2 (5 bases each). The V gene's germline CDR1 is SGHAT and CDR2 FQDESV (reference sequence). Trimming stripped 8 bases from V and 1 base from J, with 9 bases between. The CDR3 sequence is 13 residues long. The CDR3 region has the DNA TGTGCCAGCGGGACGGGGTCCTACAATGAGCAGTTCTTC. Protein sequence: CASGTGSYNEQFF. Based on the CDR3 plus reference TRBV11-1 and TRBJ2-1, the full variable domain is EAEVAQSPRYKITEKSQAVAFWCDPISGHATLYWYRQILGQGPELLVQFQDESVVDDSQLPKDRFSAERLKGVDSTLKIQPAELGDSAMYLCASGTGSYNEQFFGPGTRLTVL.

This clonotype was recorded at least ten times. CDR3 bases: TGTGCCAGCAGTTTAGCTTCCCACTACGAGCAGTACTTC. It is translated as CASSLASHYEQYF. The V call is TRBV12-3 or TRBV12-4, the J call TRBJ2-7; the D is unclear. The germline V and J ends were trimmed by 0 bases and 3 bases, with 6 bases remaining between them. This CDR3 contains 13 residues.